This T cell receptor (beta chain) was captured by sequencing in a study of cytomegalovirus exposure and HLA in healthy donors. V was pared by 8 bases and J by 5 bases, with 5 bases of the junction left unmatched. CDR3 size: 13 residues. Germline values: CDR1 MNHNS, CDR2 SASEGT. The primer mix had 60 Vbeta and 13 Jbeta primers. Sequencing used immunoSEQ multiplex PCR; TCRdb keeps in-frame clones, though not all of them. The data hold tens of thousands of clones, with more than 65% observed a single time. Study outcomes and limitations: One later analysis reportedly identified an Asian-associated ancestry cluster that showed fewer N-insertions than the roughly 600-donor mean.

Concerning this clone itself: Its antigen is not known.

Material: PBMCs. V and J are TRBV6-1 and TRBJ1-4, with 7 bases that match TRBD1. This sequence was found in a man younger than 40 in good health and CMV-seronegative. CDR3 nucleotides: TGTGCCAGCGAAGCAGGGGGGAATGAAAAACTGTTTTTT. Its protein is CASEAGGNEKLFF.